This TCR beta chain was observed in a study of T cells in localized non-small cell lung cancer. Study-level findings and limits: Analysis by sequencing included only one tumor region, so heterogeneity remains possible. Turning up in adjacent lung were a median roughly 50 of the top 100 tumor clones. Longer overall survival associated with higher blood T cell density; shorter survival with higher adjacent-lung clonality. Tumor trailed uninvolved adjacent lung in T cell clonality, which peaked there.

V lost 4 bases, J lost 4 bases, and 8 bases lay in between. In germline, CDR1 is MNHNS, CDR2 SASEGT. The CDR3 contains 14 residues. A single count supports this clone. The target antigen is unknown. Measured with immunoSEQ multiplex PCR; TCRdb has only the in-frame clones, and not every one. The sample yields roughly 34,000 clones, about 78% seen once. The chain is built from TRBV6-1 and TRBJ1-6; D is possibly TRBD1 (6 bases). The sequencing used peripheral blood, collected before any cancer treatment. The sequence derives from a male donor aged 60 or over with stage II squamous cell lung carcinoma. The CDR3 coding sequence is TGTGCCAGCAGTGGACAGGCTTATAATTCACCCCTCCACTTT. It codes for CASSGQAYNSPLHF.